Listed below are T cell receptor beta chains from one sample, sequenced in a study of T cell responses to AZD1222 COVID-19 vaccine. Here immunoSEQ multiplex PCR was the method, and the copy in TCRdb shows in-frame clones only, minus some. The data hold tens of thousands of clones, with just over 90% observed a single time. The sample here was peripheral blood, taken on day 0 of AZD1222 vaccination. The origin of the receptors is an adult in good health. CDR3s include the opening cysteine and the closing phenylalanine or tryptophan. D genes are given only for firm matches. The size entry is marked missing in some rows and otherwise reads once, few, many or a size class.

d_gene	j_gene	v_gene	abundance	CDR3aa	CDR3nt
TRBD2	TRBJ2-2	TRBV7-8	NA	CASSSGLAGGSTGELFF	TGTGCCAGCAGCTCGGGACTAGCGGGGGGAAGTACCGGGGAGCTGTTTTTT
NA	TRBJ2-7	TRBV7-9	NA	CASSLYPGLYEQYF	TGTGCCAGCAGCTTATACCCGGGACTGTACGAGCAGTACTTC
TRBD1	TRBJ2-7	TRBV7-9	large	CASSQGQGALEYEQYF	TGTGCCAGCAGCCAGGGACAGGGGGCCTTGGAGTACGAGCAGTACTTC
NA	TRBJ1-1	TRBV10-2	NA	CASKAVVGGNTEAFF	TGCGCCAGCAAGGCCGTGGTCGGGGGAAACACTGAAGCTTTCTTT
TRBD1	TRBJ1-3	TRBV2	NA	CASRVDRATGNTIYF	TGTGCCAGCAGGGTAGACAGGGCCACTGGAAACACCATATATTTT
NA	TRBJ2-7	TRBV12-3/TRBV12-4	NA	CASSPPVLRGQYF	TGTGCCAGCAGTCCCCCAGTACTGAGGGGGCAGTACTTC
TRBD1	TRBJ1-4	TRBV7-9	NA	CASSLRTGVEKLFF	TGTGCCAGCAGCTTAAGGACAGGGGTTGAAAAACTGTTTTTT
NA	TRBJ2-2	TRBV3-1/TRBV3-2	NA	CASSQGRTGELFF	TGTGCCAGCAGCCAGGGTCGTACCGGGGAGCTGTTTTTT
NA	TRBJ1-3	TRBV9	NA	CASSVASYGNTIYF	TGTGCCAGCAGCGTAGCTAGTTATGGAAACACCATATATTTT
NA	TRBJ2-5	TRBV11-2	NA	CASSLVKETQYF	TGTGCCAGCAGCTTAGTGAAGGAGACCCAGTACTTC
TRBD1	TRBJ1-6	TRBV7-9	NA	CASSFNRGDSPLHF	TGTGCCAGCAGCTTTAACAGGGGGGATTCACCCCTCCACTTT
NA	TRBJ1-5	TRBV12-3/TRBV12-4	NA	CASSPLGNQPQHF	TGTGCCAGCAGTCCGCTAGGGAATCAGCCCCAGCATTTT
NA	TRBJ2-3	TRBV19	NA	CASSIGMVVSTDTQYF	TGTGCCAGTAGTATAGGTATGGTGGTGTCCACAGATACGCAGTATTTT
NA	TRBJ1-5	TRBV7-9	NA	CASSPSGTGDQPQHF	TGTGCCAGCAGCCCCTCCGGGACCGGAGATCAGCCCCAGCATTTT
NA	TRBJ2-5	TRBV10-3	NA	CAIGGNDSAQETQYF	TGTGCCATTGGGGGGAACGACAGCGCTCAAGAGACCCAGTACTTC
NA	TRBJ2-1	TRBV6-2/TRBV6-3	NA	CASSTPRGVNEQFF	TGTGCCAGCAGTACCCCGCGGGGTGTTAATGAGCAGTTCTTC
NA	TRBJ2-7	TRBV6-6	NA	CASSVNTYEQYF	TGTGCCAGCAGCGTCAATACCTACGAGCAGTACTTC
TRBD1	TRBJ2-7	TRBV7-2	NA	CASSLRLPGGYEQYF	TGTGCCAGCAGCTTACGACTCCCAGGGGGATACGAGCAGTACTTC
NA	TRBJ2-2	TRBV6-2/TRBV6-3	NA	CASSYSAAGAGELFF	TGTGCCAGCAGTTACTCGGCTGCCGGAGCCGGGGAGCTGTTTTTT
TRBD1	TRBJ2-7	TRBV4-1	NA	CASSPAMTTGDYEQYF	TGCGCCAGCAGCCCCGCCATGACCACAGGGGACTACGAGCAGTACTTC
NA	TRBJ1-2	TRBV19	NA	CASHDQSGGYGYTF	TGTGCCAGCCATGATCAATCCGGTGGCTATGGCTACACCTTC
NA	TRBJ1-6	TRBV18	NA	CASSPVAGALDSPLHF	TGTGCCAGCTCACCAGTTGCAGGGGCCCTGGATTCACCCCTCCACTTT
NA	TRBJ1-2	TRBV2	NA	CASSEDRGRNYGYTF	TGTGCCAGCAGTGAAGATAGGGGACGGAACTATGGCTACACCTTC
TRBD2	TRBJ2-5	TRBV7-9	NA	CASSLARRLAGGETQYF	TGTGCCAGCAGCTTAGCGAGGAGACTAGCGGGGGGAGAGACCCAGTACTTC
TRBD1	TRBJ1-2	TRBV29-1	NA	CSVVGRGQGTNYGYTF	TGCAGCGTTGTAGGACGAGGACAGGGGACGAACTATGGCTACACCTTC
NA	TRBJ1-2	TRBV28	NA	CASTQSPAEFNYGYTF	TGTGCCAGCACTCAATCTCCGGCGGAATTCAACTATGGCTACACCTTC
NA	TRBJ2-7	TRBV19	NA	CASKRERGAYEQYF	TGTGCCAGTAAAAGGGAAAGAGGAGCCTACGAGCAGTACTTC
NA	TRBJ2-7	TRBV28	NA	CASSPGGYPSSYEQYF	TGTGCCAGCAGCCCGGGGGGCTACCCGAGCTCCTACGAGCAGTACTTC
TRBD1	TRBJ1-3	TRBV10-2	NA	CASSAGGGNTIYF	TGCGCCAGCAGTGCAGGGGGTGGAAACACCATATATTTT
NA	TRBJ1-1	TRBV5-1	NA	CASSLGGQNTEAFF	TGCGCCAGCAGCTTGGGAGGGCAGAACACTGAAGCTTTCTTT
NA	TRBJ2-5	TRBV10-3	once	CAHTSDLQETQYF	TGTGCCCATACCTCGGACCTTCAAGAGACCCAGTACTTC
NA	TRBJ1-2	TRBV21-1	few	CASSKKGGQGFSYTF	TGTGCCAGCAGCAAAAAGGGGGGACAGGGCTTCAGCTACACCTTC
NA	TRBJ1-4	TRBV7-8	once	CASSLVETHEKLFF	TGTGCCAGCAGCTTAGTCGAGACACATGAAAAACTGTTTTTT
TRBD1	TRBJ1-5	TRBV18	NA	CASSPFEQGAAQPQHF	TGTGCCAGCTCACCATTTGAACAGGGGGCCGCTCAGCCCCAGCATTTT
NA	TRBJ2-3	TRBV5-4	NA	CASSLGQTSTDTQYF	TGTGCCAGCAGCTTAGGTCAGACTAGCACAGATACGCAGTATTTT
NA	TRBJ2-1	TRBV5-4	NA	CASSLVTGTYNEQFF	TGTGCCAGCAGCTTGGTAACAGGTACTTACAATGAGCAGTTCTTC
NA	TRBJ1-1	TRBV10-3	NA	CAISEYGRRTEAFF	TGTGCCATCAGTGAGTACGGGAGAAGGACTGAAGCTTTCTTT
NA	TRBJ1-1	TRBV5-1	NA	CASSSKGNTEAFF	TGCGCCAGCAGCTCTAAGGGGAACACTGAAGCTTTCTTT
TRBD2	TRBJ2-2	TRBV5-1	NA	CASSLVAQRGGPGELFF	TGCGCCAGCAGCCTGGTAGCCCAGCGGGGGGGCCCCGGGGAGCTGTTTTTT
TRBD1	TRBJ1-4	TRBV6-2/TRBV6-3	NA	CASSRTGNQMNELFF	TGTGCCAGCAGTCGGACAGGGAATCAAATGAATGAACTGTTTTTT
NA	TRBJ2-5	TRBV7-2	NA	CASSGSGSETQYF	TGTGCCAGCAGTGGTTCAGGGTCAGAGACCCAGTACTTC
NA	TRBJ2-7	TRBV3-1/TRBV3-2	NA	CASSQVPLDEQYF	TGTGCCAGCAGCCAGGTACCCCTCGACGAGCAGTACTTC
NA	TRBJ2-3	TRBV4-3	NA	CASSLLQDTDTQYF	TGCGCCAGCAGCCTCTTACAGGACACAGATACGCAGTATTTT
NA	TRBJ2-5	TRBV7-9	NA	CASRSRGYRLGETQYF	TGTGCCAGCAGGTCCCGTGGTTACCGGCTTGGGGAGACCCAGTACTTC
NA	TRBJ1-1	TRBV7-3	NA	CASSPTGDTEAFF	TGTGCCAGCAGCCCCACCGGGGACACTGAAGCTTTCTTT
NA	TRBJ1-1	TRBV3-1/TRBV3-2	NA	CASSHGGMNTEAFF	TGTGCCAGCAGCCATGGCGGAATGAACACTGAAGCTTTCTTT
NA	TRBJ1-2	TRBV10-3	NA	CAIRQAEANYGYTF	TGTGCCATCAGGCAGGCAGAAGCTAACTATGGCTACACCTTC
NA	TRBJ1-2	TRBV2	NA	CASSEALTTVYGYTF	TGTGCCAGCAGTGAAGCCCTGACCACCGTCTATGGCTACACCTTC
NA	TRBJ1-4	TRBV19	NA	CASSFNTGGQFF	TGTGCCAGTAGCTTTAATACAGGAGGCCAGTTTTTT
NA	TRBJ2-6	TRBV7-3	NA	CASSLTGDPTGANVLTF	TGTGCCAGCAGCTTAACTGGGGATCCAACCGGGGCCAACGTCCTGACTTTC
TRBD1	TRBJ1-2	TRBV19	NA	CASSPRGQGRDYGYTF	TGTGCCAGTAGTCCCCGAGGACAGGGGCGGGACTATGGCTACACCTTC
TRBD1	TRBJ2-7	TRBV19	once	CASSPGRGYEQYF	TGTGCCAGTAGTCCCGGCAGGGGGTACGAGCAGTACTTC
NA	TRBJ1-2	TRBV6-4	once	CASSGGINYGYTF	TGTGCCAGCAGCGGAGGGATCAACTATGGCTACACCTTC
NA	TRBJ2-7	TRBV7-2	NA	CASSLAVNSYEQYF	TGTGCCAGCAGCTTAGCGGTCAACTCCTACGAGCAGTACTTC
NA	TRBJ1-6	TRBV19	NA	CASSKGPTNSPLHF	TGTGCCAGTAGTAAGGGGCCGACTAATTCACCCCTCCACTTT